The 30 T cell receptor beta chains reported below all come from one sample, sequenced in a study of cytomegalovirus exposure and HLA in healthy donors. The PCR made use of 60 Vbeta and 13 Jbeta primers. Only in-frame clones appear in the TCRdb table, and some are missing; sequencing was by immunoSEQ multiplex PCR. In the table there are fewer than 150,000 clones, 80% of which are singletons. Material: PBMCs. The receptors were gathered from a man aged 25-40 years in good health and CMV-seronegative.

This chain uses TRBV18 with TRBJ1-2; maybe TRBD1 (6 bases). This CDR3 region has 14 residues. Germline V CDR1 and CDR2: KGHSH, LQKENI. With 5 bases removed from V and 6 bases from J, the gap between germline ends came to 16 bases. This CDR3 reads CASSGSTGRDGYTF. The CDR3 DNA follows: TGTGCCAGCTCAGGGTCCACAGGGCGCGATGGCTACACCTTC.

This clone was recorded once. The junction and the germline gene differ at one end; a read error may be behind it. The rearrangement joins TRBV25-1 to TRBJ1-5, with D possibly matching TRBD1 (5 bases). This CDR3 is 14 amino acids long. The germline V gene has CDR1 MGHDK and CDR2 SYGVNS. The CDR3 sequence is CASSTGGSNQPQNF. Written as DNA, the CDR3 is TGTGCCAGCAGTACCGGGGGAAGCAATCAGCCCCAGAATTTT.

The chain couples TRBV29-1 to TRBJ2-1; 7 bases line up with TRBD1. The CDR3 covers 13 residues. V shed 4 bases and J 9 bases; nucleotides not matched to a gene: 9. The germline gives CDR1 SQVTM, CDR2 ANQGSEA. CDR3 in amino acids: CSVGNQNRGEQFF. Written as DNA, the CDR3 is TGCAGCGTTGGAAACCAAAACAGGGGTGAGCAGTTCTTC.

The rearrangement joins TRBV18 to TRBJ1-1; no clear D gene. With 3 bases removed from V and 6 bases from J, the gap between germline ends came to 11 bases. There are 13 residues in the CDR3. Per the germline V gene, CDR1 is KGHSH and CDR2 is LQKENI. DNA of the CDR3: TGTGCCAGCTCACCGAACAGAACACCTGAAGCTTTCTTT. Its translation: CASSPNRTPEAFF.

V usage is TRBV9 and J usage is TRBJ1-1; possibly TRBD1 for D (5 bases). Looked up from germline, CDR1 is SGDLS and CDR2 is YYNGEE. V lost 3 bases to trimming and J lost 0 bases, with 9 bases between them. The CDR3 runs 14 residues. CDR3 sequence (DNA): TGTGCCAGCAGCGCGGACATTTTGAACACTGAAGCTTTCTTT. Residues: CASSADILNTEAFF.

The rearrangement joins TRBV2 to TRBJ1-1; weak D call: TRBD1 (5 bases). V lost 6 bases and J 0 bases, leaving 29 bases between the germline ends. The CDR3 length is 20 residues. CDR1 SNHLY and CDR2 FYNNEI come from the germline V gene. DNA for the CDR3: TGTGCCAGCAGCTACCCAGTGAAGAGAGTAACAGGAAAGTTGAACACTGAAGCTTTCTTT. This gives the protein CASSYPVKRVTGKLNTEAFF.

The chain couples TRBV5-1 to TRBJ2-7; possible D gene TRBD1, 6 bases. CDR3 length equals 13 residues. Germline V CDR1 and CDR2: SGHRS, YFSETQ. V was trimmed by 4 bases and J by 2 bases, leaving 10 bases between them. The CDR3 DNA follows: TGCGCCAGCAGCCTAGACAGGCCCTACGAGCAGTACTTC. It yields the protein CASSLDRPYEQYF.

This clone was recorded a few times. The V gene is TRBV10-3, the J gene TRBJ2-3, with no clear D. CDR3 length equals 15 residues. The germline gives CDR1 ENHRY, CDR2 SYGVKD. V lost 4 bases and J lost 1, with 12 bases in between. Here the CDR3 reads CAISAYEARTDTQYF. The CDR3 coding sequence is TGTGCCATCAGTGCCTATGAGGCTCGCACAGATACGCAGTATTTT.

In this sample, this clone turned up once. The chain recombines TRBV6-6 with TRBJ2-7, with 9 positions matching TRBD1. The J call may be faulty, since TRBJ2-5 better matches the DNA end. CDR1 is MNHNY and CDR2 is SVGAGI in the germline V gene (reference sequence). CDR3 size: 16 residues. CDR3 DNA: TGTGCCAGCAGTTCGCCTACAGGGGGCGCGGGGAAGACCCAGTACTTC. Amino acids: CASSSPTGGAGKTQYF.

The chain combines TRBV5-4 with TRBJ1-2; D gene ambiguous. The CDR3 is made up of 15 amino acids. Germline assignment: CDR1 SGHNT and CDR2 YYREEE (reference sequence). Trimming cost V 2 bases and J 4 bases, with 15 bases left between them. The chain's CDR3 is CASSFPTAPLYGYTF. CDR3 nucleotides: TGTGCCAGCAGCTTTCCAACAGCACCCCTCTATGGCTACACCTTC.

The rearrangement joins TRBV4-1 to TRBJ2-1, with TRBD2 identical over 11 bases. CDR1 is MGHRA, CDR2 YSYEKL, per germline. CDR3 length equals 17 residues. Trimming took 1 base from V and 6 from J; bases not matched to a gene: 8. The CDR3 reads CASSQARTSGRSNEQFF. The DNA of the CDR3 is TGCGCCAGCAGCCAAGCCCGAACTAGCGGGAGATCCAATGAGCAGTTCTTC.

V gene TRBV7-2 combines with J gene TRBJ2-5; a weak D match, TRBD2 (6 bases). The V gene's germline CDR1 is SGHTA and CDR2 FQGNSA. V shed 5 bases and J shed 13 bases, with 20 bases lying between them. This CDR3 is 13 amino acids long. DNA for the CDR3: TGTGCCAGCAGCCCAAAGGTGGGGGACTGGGTGTACTTC. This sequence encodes CASSPKVGDWVYF. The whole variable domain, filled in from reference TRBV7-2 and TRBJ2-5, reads GAGVSQSPSNKVTEKGKDVELRCDPISGHTALYWYRQSLGQGLEFLIYFQGNSAPDKSGLPSDRFSAERTGGSVSTLTIQRTQQEDSAVYLCASSPKVGDWVYFGPGTRLLVL.

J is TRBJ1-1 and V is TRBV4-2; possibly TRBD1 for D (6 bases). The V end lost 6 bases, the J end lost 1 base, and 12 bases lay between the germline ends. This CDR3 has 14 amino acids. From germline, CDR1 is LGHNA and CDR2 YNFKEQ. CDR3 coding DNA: TGTGCCAGCAGGCCGGGACACCAGAACACTGAAGCTTTCTTT. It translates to CASRPGHQNTEAFF.

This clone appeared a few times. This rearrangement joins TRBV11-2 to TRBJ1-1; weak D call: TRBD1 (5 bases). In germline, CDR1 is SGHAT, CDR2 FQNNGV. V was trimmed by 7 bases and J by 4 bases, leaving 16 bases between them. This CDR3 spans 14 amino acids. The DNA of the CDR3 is TGTGCCAGCACCCAGGGTGATTGGAGCACTGAAGCTTTCTTT. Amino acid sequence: CASTQGDWSTEAFF.

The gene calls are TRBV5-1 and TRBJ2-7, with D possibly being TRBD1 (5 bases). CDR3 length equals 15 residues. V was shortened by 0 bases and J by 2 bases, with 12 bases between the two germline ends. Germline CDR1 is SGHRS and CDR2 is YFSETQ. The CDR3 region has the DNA TGCGCCAGCAGCTTGGCTGCAGGGAACGCCTACGAGCAGTACTTC. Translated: CASSLAAGNAYEQYF.

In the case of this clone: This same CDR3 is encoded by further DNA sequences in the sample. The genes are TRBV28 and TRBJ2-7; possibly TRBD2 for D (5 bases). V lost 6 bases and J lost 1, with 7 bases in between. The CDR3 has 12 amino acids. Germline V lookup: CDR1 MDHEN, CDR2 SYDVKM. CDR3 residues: CASSRGSYEQYF. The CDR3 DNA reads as TGTGCCAGCAGCCGCGGGTCCTACGAGCAGTACTTC.

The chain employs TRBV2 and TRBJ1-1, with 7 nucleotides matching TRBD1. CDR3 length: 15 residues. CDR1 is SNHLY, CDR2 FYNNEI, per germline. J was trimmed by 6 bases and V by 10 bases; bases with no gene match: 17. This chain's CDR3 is CAIQRTGLGDSEAFF. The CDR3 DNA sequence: TGTGCCATTCAGAGGACAGGTTTGGGAGATTCTGAAGCTTTCTTT.

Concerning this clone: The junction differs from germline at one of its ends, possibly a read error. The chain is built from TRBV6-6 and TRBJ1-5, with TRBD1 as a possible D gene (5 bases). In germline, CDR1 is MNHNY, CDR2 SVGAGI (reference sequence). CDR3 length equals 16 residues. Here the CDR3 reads CASSAGEVTYNQPQNF. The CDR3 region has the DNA TGTGCCAGCAGCGCGGGGGAAGTAACCTACAATCAGCCCCAGAATTTT.

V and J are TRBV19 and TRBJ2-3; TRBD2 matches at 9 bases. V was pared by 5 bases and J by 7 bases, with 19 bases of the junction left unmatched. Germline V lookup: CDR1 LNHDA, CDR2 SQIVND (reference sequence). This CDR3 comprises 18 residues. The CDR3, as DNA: TGTGCCAGTAGTTACGGTTTCCTGCGGGAGGGCAGTAGACATACGCAGTATTTT. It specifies CASSYGFLREGSRHTQYF.

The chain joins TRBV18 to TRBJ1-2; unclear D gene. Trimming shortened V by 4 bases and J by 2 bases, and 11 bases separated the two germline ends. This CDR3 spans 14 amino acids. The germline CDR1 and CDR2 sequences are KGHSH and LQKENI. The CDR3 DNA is TGTGCCAGCTCACACAGAACACTGAACTATGGCTACACCTTC. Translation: CASSHRTLNYGYTF.

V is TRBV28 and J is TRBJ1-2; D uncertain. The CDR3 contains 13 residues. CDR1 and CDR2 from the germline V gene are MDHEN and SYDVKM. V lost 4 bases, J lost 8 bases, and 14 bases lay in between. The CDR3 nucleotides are TGTGCCAGCAGTTCTGGGCTATACTGGGGCTACACCTTC. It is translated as CASSSGLYWGYTF.

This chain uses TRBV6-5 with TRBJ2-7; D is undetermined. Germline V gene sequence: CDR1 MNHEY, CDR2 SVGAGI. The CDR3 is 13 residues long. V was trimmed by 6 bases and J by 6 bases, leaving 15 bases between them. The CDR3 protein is CASSRPGRGEQYF. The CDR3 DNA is TGTGCCAGCAGCCGCCCTGGTAGAGGCGAGCAGTACTTC.

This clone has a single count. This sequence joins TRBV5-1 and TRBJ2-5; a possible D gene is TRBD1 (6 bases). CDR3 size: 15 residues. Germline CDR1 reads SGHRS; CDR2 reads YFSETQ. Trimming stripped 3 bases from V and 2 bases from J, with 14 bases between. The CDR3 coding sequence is TGCGCCAGCAGCTCCACAGGGACCCCACAAGAGACCCAGTACTTC. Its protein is CASSSTGTPQETQYF.

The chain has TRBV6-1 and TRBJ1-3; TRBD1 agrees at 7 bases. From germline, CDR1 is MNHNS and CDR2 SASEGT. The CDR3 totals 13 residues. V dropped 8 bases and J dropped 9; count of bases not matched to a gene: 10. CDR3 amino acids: CASRDSVLATIYF. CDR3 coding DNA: TGTGCCAGCCGGGACAGTGTCTTGGCCACCATATATTTT.

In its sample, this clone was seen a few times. The CDR3 region has the DNA TGCAGCGTCCCTCAGGCAGCCCCGAACACCGGGGAGCTGTTTTTT. This codes for CSVPQAAPNTGELFF. The chain links TRBV29-1 to TRBJ2-2; no clear D gene. V was cut by 6 bases and J by 0 bases, with 14 bases left in between. In germline, CDR1 is SQVTM, CDR2 ANQGSEA. This CDR3 is 15 amino acids long.

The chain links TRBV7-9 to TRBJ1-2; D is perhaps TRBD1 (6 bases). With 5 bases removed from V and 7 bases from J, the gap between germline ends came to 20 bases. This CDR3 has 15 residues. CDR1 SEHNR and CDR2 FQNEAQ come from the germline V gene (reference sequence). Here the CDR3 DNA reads TGTGCCAGCAGCCGACTTGGGGGCCCAGGGAGTGGCTACACCTTC. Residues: CASSRLGGPGSGYTF.

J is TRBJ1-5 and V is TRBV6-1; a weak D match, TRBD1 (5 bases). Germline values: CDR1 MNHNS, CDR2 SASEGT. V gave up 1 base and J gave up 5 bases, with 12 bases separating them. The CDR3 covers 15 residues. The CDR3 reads CASSEVGHRYQPQHF. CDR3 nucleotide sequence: TGTGCCAGCAGTGAAGTGGGGCATAGATATCAGCCCCAGCATTTT.

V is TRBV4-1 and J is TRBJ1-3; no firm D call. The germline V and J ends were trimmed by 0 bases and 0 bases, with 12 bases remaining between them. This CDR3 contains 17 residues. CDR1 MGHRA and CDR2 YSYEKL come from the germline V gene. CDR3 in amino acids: CASSQERAASSGNTIYF. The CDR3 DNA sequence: TGCGCCAGCAGCCAAGAGAGGGCAGCTTCCTCTGGAAACACCATATATTTT.

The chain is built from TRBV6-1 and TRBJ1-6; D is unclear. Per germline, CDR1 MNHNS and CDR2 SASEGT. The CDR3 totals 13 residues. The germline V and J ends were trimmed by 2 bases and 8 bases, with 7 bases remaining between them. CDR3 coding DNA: TGTGCCAGCAGTGAATTCCGAGATTCACCCCTCCACTTT. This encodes CASSEFRDSPLHF.

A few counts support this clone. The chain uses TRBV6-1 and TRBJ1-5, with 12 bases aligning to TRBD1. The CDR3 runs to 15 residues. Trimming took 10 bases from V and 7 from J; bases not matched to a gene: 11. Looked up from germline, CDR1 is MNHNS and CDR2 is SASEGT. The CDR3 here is CATGGGQGAGQPQHF. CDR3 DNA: TGTGCCACAGGGGGGGGACAGGGGGCAGGACAGCCCCAGCATTTT.